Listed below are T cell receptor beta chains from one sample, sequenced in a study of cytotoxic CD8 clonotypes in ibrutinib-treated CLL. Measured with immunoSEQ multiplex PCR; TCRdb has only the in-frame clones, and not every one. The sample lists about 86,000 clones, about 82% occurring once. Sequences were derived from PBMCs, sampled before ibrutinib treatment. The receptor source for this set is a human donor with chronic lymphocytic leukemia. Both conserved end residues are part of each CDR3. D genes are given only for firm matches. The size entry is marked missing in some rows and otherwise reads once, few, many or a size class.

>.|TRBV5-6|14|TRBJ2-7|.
TGTGCCAGCAGCTTGACGGAAAGCTCCTACGAGCAGTACTTC
CASSLTESSYEQYF
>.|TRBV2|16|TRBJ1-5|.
TGTGCCAGCAGTCGTCAGGGGATCAATAGCAATCAGCCCCAGCATTTT
CASSRQGINSNQPQHF
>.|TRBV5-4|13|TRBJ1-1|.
TGTGCCCAAAGCGGGGGGATTCGGACTGAAGCTTTCTTT
CAQSGGIRTEAFF
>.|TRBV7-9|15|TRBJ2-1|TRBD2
TGTGCCAGCAGCTCCAGGGCGGGAGGATACAATGAGCAGTTCTTC
CASSSRAGGYNEQFF
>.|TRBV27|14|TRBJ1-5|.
TGTGCCAGCAGTTCTTGGTCCGGGGATCAGCCCCAGCATTTT
CASSSWSGDQPQHF
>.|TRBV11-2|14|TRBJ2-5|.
TGTGCCAGCAGCTTAAGCAGAGGCCAAGAGACCCAGTACTTC
CASSLSRGQETQYF
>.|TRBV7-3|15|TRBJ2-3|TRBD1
TGTGCCAGCAGCACCACAGGGGGTAATACAGATACGCAGTATTTT
CASSTTGGNTDTQYF
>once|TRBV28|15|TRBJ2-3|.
TGTGCCAGCAGTTGGGGCGGGGCGTTCACAGATACGCAGTATTTT
CASSWGGAFTDTQYF
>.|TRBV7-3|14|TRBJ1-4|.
TGTGCCAGCAGCTTTGGCAGGGTAGATGAAAAACTGTTTTTT
CASSFGRVDEKLFF
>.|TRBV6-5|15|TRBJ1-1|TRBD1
TGTGCCAGCAGTTATCAGGGGGCGGGTGGTGCGAAAGCTTTCTTT
CASSYQGAGGAKAFF
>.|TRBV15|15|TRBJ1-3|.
TGTGCCACCAGCAGAGATCTGGTCTCTGGAAACACCATATATTTT
CATSRDLVSGNTIYF
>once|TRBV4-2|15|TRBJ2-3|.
TGTGCCAGCAGCCAAGAACGCGGGGCCACAGATACGCAGTATTTT
CASSQERGATDTQYF
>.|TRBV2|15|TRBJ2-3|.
TGTGCGCAGCAAGAATTGATTTCCCGCACAGATACGCAGTATTTT
CAQQELISRTDTQYF
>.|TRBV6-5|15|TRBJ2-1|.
TGTGCCAGCAGTTATCAACTAGCTACCTACAATGAGCAGTTCTTC
CASSYQLATYNEQFF
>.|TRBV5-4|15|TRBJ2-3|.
TGTGCCAGCAGCCTCAGCAAGTCTAGCACAGATACGCAGTATTTT
CASSLSKSSTDTQYF
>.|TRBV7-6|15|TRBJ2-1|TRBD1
TGTGCCAGCAGCTTCGGGACAGGGAACCACAATGAGCAGTTCTTC
CASSFGTGNHNEQFF
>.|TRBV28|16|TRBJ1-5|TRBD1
TGTGCCAGCAGGGGGGGTCAGGGGGTCTTTGCTGAGCCCCAGCATTTT
CASRGGQGVFAEPQHF
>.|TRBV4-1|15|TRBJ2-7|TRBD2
TGCGCCAGCAGCCAAGCTAGCGGGCTTTCCTACGAGCAGTACTTC
CASSQASGLSYEQYF
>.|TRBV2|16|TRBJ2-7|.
TGTGCCAGCAGTGACCACGACTGGATGAGCTCCTACGAGCAGTACTTC
CASSDHDWMSSYEQYF
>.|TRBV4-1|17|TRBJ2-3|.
TGCGCCAGCAGCCAACAACCGCTGGGCGTTAGCACAGATACGCAGTATTTT
CASSQQPLGVSTDTQYF
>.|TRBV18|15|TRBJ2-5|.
TGTGCCAGCTCACCACTTCCGGGGTTGGAAGAGACCCAGTACTTC
CASSPLPGLEETQYF
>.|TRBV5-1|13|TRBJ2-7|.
TGCGCCAGCAGCTTGGGACAGCGAGTCGAGCAGTACTTC
CASSLGQRVEQYF
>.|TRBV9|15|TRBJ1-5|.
TGTGCCAGCAGCGTCGGGGGCTTTGGGAATCAGCCCCAGCATTTT
CASSVGGFGNQPQHF
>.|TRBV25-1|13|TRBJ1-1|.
TGTGCCAGCAGTGAACCCGCCCGGGGTGAGGCTTTCTTT
CASSEPARGEAFF
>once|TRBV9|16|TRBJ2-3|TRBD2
TGTGCCAGCAGCGTATCCGCGGGAGGCGGCACAGATACGCAGTATTTT
CASSVSAGGGTDTQYF
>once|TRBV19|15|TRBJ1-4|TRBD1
TGTGCCAGTAGTCTTACCAGGGGGCAGGTCGAAAAACTGTTTTTT
CASSLTRGQVEKLFF
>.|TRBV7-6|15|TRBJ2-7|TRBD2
TGTGCCAGCAGCTCGCCGGGACTAGCGGGAGGCGAGCAGTACTTC
CASSSPGLAGGEQYF
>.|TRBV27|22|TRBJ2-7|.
TGTGCCAGCAGTCCCGAACCCGGGTTTCCCACTTCTTCGGCGTCGATCCAGTACGAGCAGTACTTC
CASSPEPGFPTSSASIQYEQYF
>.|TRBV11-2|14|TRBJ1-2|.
TGTGCCAGCAGCCCACAGGGATCTCTTTATGGCTACACCTTC
CASSPQGSLYGYTF
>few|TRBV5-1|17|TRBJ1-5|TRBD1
TGCGCCAGCAGCTTGACAGGGGAGTTCGATAGCAATCAGCCCCAGCATTTT
CASSLTGEFDSNQPQHF
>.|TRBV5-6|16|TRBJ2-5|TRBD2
TGTGCCAGCAGCCAACCGGGGACTAGCGGGAGGGAGACCCAGTACTTC
CASSQPGTSGRETQYF
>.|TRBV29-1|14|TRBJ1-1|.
TGCAGCGTTAGAGAGAGGTATAGAGACACTGAAGCTTTCTTT
CSVRERYRDTEAFF
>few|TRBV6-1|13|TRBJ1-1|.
TGTGCCAGCAGCGAGACAGAGAACACTGAAGCTTTCTTT
CASSETENTEAFF
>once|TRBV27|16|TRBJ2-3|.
TGTGCCAGCAGTTGGGGGGCCGGGACCAGCACAGATACGCAGTATTTT
CASSWGAGTSTDTQYF
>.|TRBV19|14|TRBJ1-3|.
TGTGCCAGTTCGACAGGAGCCTCTGGAAACACCATATATTTT
CASSTGASGNTIYF
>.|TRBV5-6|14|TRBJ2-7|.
TGTGCCAGCAGCTTAAAAACTAGTTCCCACGAGCAGTACTTC
CASSLKTSSHEQYF
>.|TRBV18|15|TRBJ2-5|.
TGTGCCAGCTCACCAGTCCCCAGGCTCCAAGAGACCCAGTACTTC
CASSPVPRLQETQYF
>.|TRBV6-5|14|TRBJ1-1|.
TGTGCCAGCAGTTACTTTGACAGACACACTGAAGCTTTCTTT
CASSYFDRHTEAFF